Each of the 26 T cell receptor beta chains below was sequenced from the same sample in a study of cytomegalovirus exposure and HLA in healthy donors. It was with 60 Vbeta and 13 Jbeta primers that the PCR ran. TCRdb's table, derived via immunoSEQ multiplex PCR, lists solely in-frame clones and lacks some. The sample gives 150,000 to 200,000 clones, about 88% of which show up once; 0.2% to 0.3% is in the top ten. The material sequenced was PBMCs. The receptor set was obtained from a girl less than two years old in good health and CMV-seronegative.

The V and J genes are TRBV7-9 and TRBJ1-2; no firm D call. The CDR3 contains 13 residues. Trimming pared 2 bases from V and 1 base from J, leaving 5 bases between. CDR1 is SEHNR and CDR2 is FQNEAQ in the germline V gene (reference sequence). For the CDR3, the DNA is TGTGCCAGCAGCTTAAACAGTAACTATGGCTACACCTTC. It encodes CASSLNSNYGYTF.

CDR3 loop: CASSLLAGGIGEQFF. CDR3 in DNA: TGTGCCAGCAGTTTACTAGCGGGGGGGATCGGTGAGCAGTTCTTC. The gene calls are TRBV6-5 and TRBJ2-1, with 13 bases lining up with TRBD2. From germline, CDR1 is MNHEY and CDR2 SVGAGI. V was clipped by 4 bases and J by 9 bases; unmatched bases: 6. CDR3 size: 15 residues.

The V gene is TRBV30, the J gene TRBJ2-3; D gene uncertain. With 2 bases removed from V and 6 bases from J, the gap between germline ends came to 12 bases. This CDR3 is built from 13 residues. From germline, CDR1 is GTSNPN and CDR2 SVGIG (reference sequence). In DNA, the CDR3 is TGTGCCTGGAGTCTCTATTCCCCGGATACGCAGTATTTT. Protein sequence: CAWSLYSPDTQYF.

CDR3 sequence reads: CASSYERERSYGYTF. For the CDR3, the DNA is TGTGCCAGCAGTTACGAACGGGAGAGGAGCTATGGCTACACCTTC. This chain joins TRBV6-5 and TRBJ1-2; no reliable D call. In germline, CDR1 is MNHEY, CDR2 SVGAGI. The CDR3 contains 15 residues. The ends were cut back, 2 bases at V and 4 bases at J, with 14 bases in the middle.

This rearrangement joins TRBV7-6 to TRBJ2-5; TRBD2 aligns across 13 bases. CDR3 size: 19 residues. The germline V gene has CDR1 SGHVS and CDR2 FNYEAQ. V dropped 1 base and J dropped 1; count of bases not matched to a gene: 9. The DNA for the CDR3 is TGTGCCAGCAGCTTAGATCTGGGACTAGCGGGGATGCCCCAAGAGACCCAGTACTTC. This encodes CASSLDLGLAGMPQETQYF. The whole variable domain, remainder taken from reference TRBV7-6 and TRBJ2-5, is GAGVSQSPRYKVTKRGQDVALRCDPISGHVSLYWYRQALGQGPEFLTYFNYEAQQDKSGLPNDRFSAERPEGSISTLTIQRTEQRDSAMYRCASSLDLGLAGMPQETQYFGPGTRLLVL.

The chain couples TRBV19 to TRBJ1-2, with TRBD1 matching 10 bases. V trimming: 9 bases; J trimming: 2 bases; junction bases outside the gene matches: 9. Germline-derived CDR1 and CDR2 are LNHDA and SQIVND (reference sequence). The CDR3 consists of 15 residues. CDR3 sequence reads: CASQTAGQGNYGYTF. The DNA of the CDR3 is TGTGCCAGCCAGACGGCGGGACAGGGGAACTATGGCTACACCTTC.

The chain uses TRBV6-1 and TRBJ2-7, with D uncertain. The CDR3 loop spans 15 amino acids. V gave up 2 bases and J gave up 6 bases, with 17 bases separating them. Germline V CDR1 and CDR2: MNHNS, SASEGT. The CDR3 DNA sequence: TGTGCCAGCAGTGAAAGGCAGGTCCCTTCTCGCGAGCAGTACTTC. As protein: CASSERQVPSREQYF.

The V gene is TRBV2, the J gene TRBJ2-3, with TRBD2 as a possible D gene (6 bases). The V and J ends lost 5 bases and 1 base respectively, with 19 bases between them. Germline V gene data show CDR1 as SNHLY and CDR2 as FYNNEI. The length of the CDR3 is 17 residues. CDR3 loop: CASSTGGLGLRTDTQYF. DNA of the CDR3: TGTGCCAGCAGTACTGGAGGGCTGGGGCTACGCACAGATACGCAGTATTTT.

The chain links TRBV5-1 to TRBJ2-5, with 13 bases matching TRBD2. Germline CDR1 reads SGHRS; CDR2 reads YFSETQ. V shed 3 bases and J 5 bases; nucleotides not matched to a gene: 4. CDR3 size: 15 residues. This CDR3 reads CASSWGLAGKETQYF. The DNA for the CDR3 is TGCGCCAGCAGCTGGGGACTAGCGGGAAAGGAGACCCAGTACTTC.

The rearrangement joins TRBV5-6 to TRBJ1-5; 7 bases line up with TRBD1. The CDR3 sequence is 15 residues long. CDR1 and CDR2 (germline): SGHDT, YYEEEE. Losses at the gene ends were 0 bases for V and 4 bases for J; bases not matched to a gene: 4. The CDR3 reads CASSLGGQINQPQHF. The CDR3 nucleotides are TGTGCCAGCAGCTTGGGGGGACAGATTAATCAGCCCCAGCATTTT.

The gene calls are TRBV28 and TRBJ2-7, with 7 bases fitting TRBD1. Germline trimming cut 2 bases from V and 3 bases from J; bases unmatched to any gene: 4. The CDR3 extends over 14 amino acids. The germline V gene encodes CDR1 MDHEN and CDR2 SYDVKM. The CDR3 loop reads CASSLMRTGYEQYF. CDR3 nucleotide sequence: TGTGCCAGCAGTTTAATGCGGACAGGCTACGAGCAGTACTTC.

The chain is built from TRBV11-1 and TRBJ2-7, with a tentative D call TRBD2 (5 bases). The germline CDR1 and CDR2 sequences are SGHAT and FQDESV (reference sequence). Trimming left V 2 bases short and J 2 bases short, with 13 bases between. There are 15 residues in the CDR3. CDR3 coding DNA: TGTGCCAGCAGCTTAATCGAGGGATCCCCCTACGAGCAGTACTTC. It is translated as CASSLIEGSPYEQYF.

The rearrangement uses TRBV11-2 and TRBJ2-5; TRBD2 aligns across 14 bases. V lost 5 bases to trimming and J lost 4 bases; unmatched junction nucleotides: 12. This CDR3 is built from 18 residues. Germline V gene data show CDR1 as SGHAT and CDR2 as FQNNGV. In DNA, the CDR3 is TGTGCCAGCAGCCGCCTTTCGACTAGCGGGGGGGTCGGAGAGACCCAGTACTTC. It specifies CASSRLSTSGGVGETQYF. The full variable domain, its missing parts supplied by reference TRBV11-2 and TRBJ2-5, is EAGVAQSPRYKIIEKRQSVAFWCNPISGHATLYWYQQILGQGPKLLIQFQNNGVVDDSQLPKDRFSAERLKGVDSTLKIQPAKLEDSAVYLCASSRLSTSGGVGETQYFGPGTRLLVL.

The chain recombines TRBV5-3 with TRBJ1-1; D uncertain. TRBV5-3 is an ORF, and what it does is uncertain. Between the trimmed V and J ends, which lost 5 bases and 10 bases, there was a span of 9 bases. This CDR3 is 10 amino acids long. The CDR3 protein is CARRCKAAFF. CDR3 bases: TGTGCCAGAAGGTGTAAAGCAGCTTTCTTT.

This chain's CDR3 is CASSYSWGPSPYEQYF. In nucleotides, the CDR3 is TGTGCCAGCAGTTACTCGTGGGGGCCTTCCCCCTACGAGCAGTACTTC. V is TRBV6-5 and J is TRBJ2-7, with D maybe TRBD1 (6 bases). Between the trimmed V and J ends, which lost 0 bases and 2 bases, there was a span of 14 bases. Germline assignment: CDR1 MNHEY and CDR2 SVGAGI. The CDR3 runs 16 residues.

This clone occurred once. The chain uses TRBV7-3 and TRBJ2-1; 13 nucleotides align to TRBD2. This CDR3 contains 18 residues. V gave up 1 base and J gave up 5 bases; unmatched junction bases: 8. Germline lookup yields CDR1 SGHTA and CDR2 FQGTGA. CDR3 loop: CASSLNLRLAGGNNEQFF. DNA for the CDR3: TGTGCCAGCAGCTTAAACCTGAGACTAGCGGGGGGAAACAATGAGCAGTTCTTC.

The chain employs TRBV29-1 and TRBJ2-1; 14 nucleotides match TRBD2. With V trimmed by 4 bases and J by 2 bases, 10 bases remained unmatched. In germline, CDR1 is SQVTM, CDR2 ANQGSEA. The length of the CDR3 is 18 residues. For the CDR3, the DNA is TGCAGCGTTGTAGGGACTAGCGGGGGAATAGGCGCCTACAATGAGCAGTTCTTC. It yields the protein CSVVGTSGGIGAYNEQFF.

This chain joins TRBV7-2 and TRBJ1-3, with D perhaps TRBD1 (5 bases). Trimming left V 8 bases short and J 2 bases short, with 10 bases between. The CDR3 contains 13 residues. From germline, CDR1 is SGHTA and CDR2 FQGNSA. The CDR3 reads CASGAGTGNTIYF. The CDR3 DNA reads as TGTGCCAGCGGGGCAGGGACTGGAAACACCATATATTTT.

This clone was observed once. The chain joins TRBV19 to TRBJ2-7; D is undetermined. Germline CDR1 reads LNHDA; CDR2 reads SQIVND (reference sequence). With 5 bases removed from V and 1 base from J, the gap between germline ends came to 15 bases. This CDR3 region has 15 residues. CDR3 in DNA: TGTGCCAGTAGTCTGGGCAGAAGTTGGTCCTACGAGCAGTACTTC. It codes for CASSLGRSWSYEQYF.

The genes are TRBV30 and TRBJ2-5; 11 bases match TRBD2. Germline V gene lookup returns CDR1 GTSNPN and CDR2 SVGIG (reference sequence). The junction had 11 bases not matched to a gene; V was cut back by 2 bases and J by 6 bases. The CDR3 length is 16 residues. CDR3 nucleotide sequence: TGTGCCTGGAGTCAGTACGGGGGGACTAGCGGCAAGACCCAGTACTTC. It encodes CAWSQYGGTSGKTQYF.

This chain connects TRBV5-5 to TRBJ1-2; TRBD1 matches 7 bases. Trimming took 3 bases from V and 1 from J; bases not matched to a gene: 6. Germline assignment: CDR1 SGHKS and CDR2 YYEKEE (reference sequence). This CDR3 is 15 amino acids long. The CDR3 DNA follows: TGTGCCAGCAGCTCGTCGGGACAGATTAACTATGGCTACACCTTC. Translated: CASSSSGQINYGYTF.

The V gene is TRBV27, the J gene TRBJ1-3, with D perhaps TRBD1 (6 bases). Trimming removed 2 bases at V and 0 bases at J, with 8 bases between. Germline V gene lookup returns CDR1 MNHEY and CDR2 SMNVEV (reference sequence). This CDR3 spans 15 amino acids. The CDR3 reads CASSLGQSSGNTIYF. CDR3 sequence (DNA): TGTGCCAGCAGTTTAGGACAGAGCTCTGGAAACACCATATATTTT.

This chain connects TRBV7-2 to TRBJ2-1; weak D call: TRBD1 (5 bases). Trimming removed 1 base from V and 12 bases from J, with 16 bases in between. The CDR3 is made up of 14 amino acids. Germline loops: CDR1 SGHTA, CDR2 FQGNSA. CDR3 loop: CASSLVGLGHMQFF. Here the CDR3 DNA reads TGTGCCAGCAGCTTAGTCGGTCTGGGGCATATGCAGTTCTTC.

The chain has TRBV7-3 and TRBJ2-2, with a weak D call TRBD2 (6 bases). Germline CDR1 reads SGHTA; CDR2 reads FQGTGA. V lost 7 bases, J lost 5 bases, and 8 bases lay in between. The CDR3 has 12 amino acids. CDR3 residues: CASNGGTGELFF. The CDR3 DNA reads TGTGCCAGCAACGGAGGGACCGGGGAGCTGTTTTTT.

The V and J genes are TRBV5-6 and TRBJ2-1, with D possibly being TRBD2 (6 bases). Trimming removed 4 bases at V and 2 bases at J, with 19 bases between. This CDR3 is 17 amino acids long. Germline V gene data show CDR1 as SGHDT and CDR2 as YYEEEE. The DNA of the CDR3 is TGTGCCAGCAGCGGGGGAGTCGGCGGGACGACCTACAATGAGCAGTTCTTC. Its translation: CASSGGVGGTTYNEQFF.

The genes are TRBV5-1 and TRBJ2-5, with D unclear. The J call is uncertain, as TRBJ2-7 better fits the DNA end. This CDR3 comprises 14 residues. Germline V lookup: CDR1 SGHRS, CDR2 YFSETQ. The CDR3 DNA reads TGCGCCAGCAGCTTGGCCGAGAGTTACTACGAGCAGTACTTC. Translated: CASSLAESYYEQYF.